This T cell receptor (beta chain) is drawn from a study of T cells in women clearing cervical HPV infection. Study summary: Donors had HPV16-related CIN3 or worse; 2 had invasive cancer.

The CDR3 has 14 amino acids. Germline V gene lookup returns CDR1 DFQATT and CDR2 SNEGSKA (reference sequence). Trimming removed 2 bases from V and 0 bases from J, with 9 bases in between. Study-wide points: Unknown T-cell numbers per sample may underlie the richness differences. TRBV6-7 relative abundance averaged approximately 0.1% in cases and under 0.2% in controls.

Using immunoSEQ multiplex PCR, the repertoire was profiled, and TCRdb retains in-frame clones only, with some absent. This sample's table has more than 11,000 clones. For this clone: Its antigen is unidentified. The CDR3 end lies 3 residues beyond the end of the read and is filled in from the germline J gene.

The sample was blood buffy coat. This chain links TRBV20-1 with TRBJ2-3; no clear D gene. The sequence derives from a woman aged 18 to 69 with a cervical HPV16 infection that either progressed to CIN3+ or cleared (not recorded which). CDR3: CSARLILSTDTQYF. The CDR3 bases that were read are TGCAGTGCTAGACTGATACTGAGCACAGATACG.